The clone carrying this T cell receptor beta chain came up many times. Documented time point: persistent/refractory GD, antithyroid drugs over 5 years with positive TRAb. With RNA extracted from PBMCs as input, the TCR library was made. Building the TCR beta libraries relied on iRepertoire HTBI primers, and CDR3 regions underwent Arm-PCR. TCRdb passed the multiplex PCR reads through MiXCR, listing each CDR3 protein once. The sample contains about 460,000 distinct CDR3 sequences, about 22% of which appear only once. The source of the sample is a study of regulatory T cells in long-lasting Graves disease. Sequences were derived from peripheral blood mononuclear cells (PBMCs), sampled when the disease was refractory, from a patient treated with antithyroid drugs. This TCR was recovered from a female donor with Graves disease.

The DNA of the CDR3 is TGTGCCAGCAGCTACCTAACAGGGTCTGGCTACACCTTC. It yields the protein CASSYLTGSGYTF. The chain carries TRBV7-2 and TRBJ1-2; a weak D match, TRBD1 (6 bases). The V end was cut by 4 bases, the J end by 7 bases, with 13 bases between. The CDR3 runs to 13 residues. CDR1 is SGHTA, CDR2 FQGNSA, per germline. The full variable domain, completed using reference TRBV7-2 and TRBJ1-2, is GAGVSQSPSNKVTEKGKDVELRCDPISGHTALYWYRQSLGQGLEFLIYFQGNSAPDKSGLPSDRFSAERTGGSVSTLTIQRTQQEDSAVYLCASSYLTGSGYTFGSGTRLTVV.